One sample yielded the 12 T cell receptor beta chains listed below, sequenced in a study of blood T cell repertoires in COVID-19. Using immunoSEQ multiplex PCR, the repertoire was profiled, and TCRdb retains in-frame clones only, with some absent. The sample contains about 220,000 clones, 80% to 85% of which appear only once. Specimen: peripheral blood. The receptor source for this set is a woman in her 30s who had recovered from COVID-19.

This chain joins TRBV13 and TRBJ1-1; tentatively, D is TRBD1 (5 bases). There are 14 residues in the CDR3. Germline assignment: CDR1 PRHDT and CDR2 FYEKMQ (reference sequence). The germline V and J ends were trimmed by 5 bases and 4 bases, with 14 bases remaining between them. This chain's CDR3 is CASSPGERGTEAFF. CDR3 nucleotides: TGTGCCAGCAGCCCCGGCGAAAGGGGCACTGAAGCTTTCTTT.

This chain connects TRBV9 to TRBJ2-2, with 10 bases matching TRBD2. V was clipped by 0 bases and J by 8 bases; unmatched bases: 4. CDR3 size: 15 residues. The V gene's germline CDR1 is SGDLS and CDR2 YYNGEE. The CDR3 nucleotides are TGTGCCAGCAGCGTAGAAGCTAGCGGGAGAGGGGAGCTGTTTTTT. Translation: CASSVEASGRGELFF. Filled out from reference TRBV9 and TRBJ2-2, the complete variable domain reads DSGVTQTPKHLITATGQRVTLRCSPRSGDLSVYWYQQSLDQGLQFLIQYYNGEERAKGNILERFSAQQFPDLHSELNLSSLELGDSALYFCASSVEASGRGELFFGEGSRLTVL.

The chain is built from TRBV3-1 (or the pseudogene TRBV3-2) and TRBJ2-2, with no clear D. The germline V gene has CDR1 LGHDT and CDR2 YNNKEL (reference sequence). The CDR3 length is 15 residues. Trimming cost V 0 bases and J 8 bases, with 13 bases left between them. This CDR3 is CASSQELNFVGELFF. DNA for the CDR3: TGTGCCAGCAGCCAAGAGTTAAACTTCGTTGGGGAGCTGTTTTTT.

This chain uses TRBV4-1 with TRBJ2-3; 9 bases agree with TRBD2. CDR3 length equals 16 residues. The V gene end was trimmed by 2 bases and the J gene end by 2 bases; junction bases not matched to a gene: 5. CDR1 and CDR2 (germline): MGHRA, YSYEKL. CDR3 in DNA: TGCGCCAGCAGCCAACTTGGCGGGAGGGCCACAGATACGCAGTATTTT. Its translation is CASSQLGGRATDTQYF.

This sequence joins TRBV28 and TRBJ1-2; TRBD1 matches 8 bases. This CDR3 is 13 amino acids long. Trimming removed 8 bases from V and 4 bases from J; junction bases left unmatched: 6. CDR1 and CDR2 from the germline V gene are MDHEN and SYDVKM. The CDR3 coding sequence is TGTGCCAGCGGACGGACAGGGATCTATGGCTACACCTTC. The encoded protein is CASGRTGIYGYTF.

The table lists this clone with a few counts. This chain joins TRBV7-3 and TRBJ2-5; D perhaps matches TRBD2 (6 bases). V gave up 1 base and J gave up 4 bases, with 10 bases separating them. CDR1 is SGHTA, CDR2 FQGTGA, per germline. CDR3 length: 14 amino acids. The CDR3 nucleotides read TGTGCCAGCAGCTTAAGCGGGACTCCAGAGACCCAGTACTTC. This translates into CASSLSGTPETQYF.

The chain employs TRBV5-4 and TRBJ1-5; D may be TRBD1 (5 bases). In germline, CDR1 is SGHNT, CDR2 YYREEE (reference sequence). The V gene lost 1 base and the J gene lost 8 bases, with 13 bases spanning the gap. This CDR3 is built from 14 residues. DNA for the CDR3: TGTGCCAGCAGCTTGACAGGTAGTCACGAGCCCCAGCATTTT. It yields the protein CASSLTGSHEPQHF.

A few counts support this clone. The chain carries TRBV4-1 and TRBJ1-5; the D gene is possibly TRBD1 (5 bases). With 0 bases removed from V and 0 bases from J, the gap between germline ends came to 12 bases. Germline V gene sequence: CDR1 MGHRA, CDR2 YSYEKL. This CDR3 is built from 17 residues. CDR3 loop: CASSQDQGFYSNQPQHF. The CDR3 DNA follows: TGCGCCAGCAGCCAAGATCAGGGTTTTTATAGCAATCAGCCCCAGCATTTT.

CDR3 DNA: TGCGCCAGCAGCTTGGCCGCTCTAGCGGGATTCAGTGAGCAGTTCTTC. It specifies CASSLAALAGFSEQFF. The chain uses TRBV5-1 and TRBJ2-1; TRBD2 matches at 9 bases. CDR3 size: 16 residues. V lost 0 bases, J lost 9 bases, and 10 bases stayed unmatched. Germline CDR1 SGHRS, CDR2 YFSETQ.

This chain connects TRBV5-1 to TRBJ2-5, with TRBD1 matching 8 bases. Germline V gives CDR1 SGHRS, CDR2 YFSETQ. This CDR3 is built from 15 residues. Trimming removed 0 bases from V and 5 bases from J; junction bases left unmatched: 6. In DNA, the CDR3 is TGCGCCAGCAGCTTGGATGGACAGGGCAGCGAGACCCAGTACTTC. It specifies CASSLDGQGSETQYF. Looking up the rest from reference TRBV5-1 and TRBJ2-5 gives the full variable domain: KAGVTQTPRYLIKTRGQQVTLSCSPISGHRSVSWYQQTPGQGLQFLFEYFSETQRNKGNFPGRFSGRQFSNSRSEMNVSTLELGDSALYLCASSLDGQGSETQYFGPGTRLLVL.

The chain has TRBV10-2 and TRBJ2-3; 8 positions match TRBD2. J gave up 6 bases and V 2 bases, and 7 bases lay outside the gene matches. The CDR3 spans 15 residues. Germline V gene sequence: CDR1 WSHSY, CDR2 SAAADI. CDR3 residues: CASSEPREGRDTQYF. In nucleotides, the CDR3 is TGCGCCAGCAGTGAGCCTCGGGAGGGCCGGGATACGCAGTATTTT.

The chain has TRBV27 and TRBJ1-1; the D is unclear. The CDR3 spans 13 residues. From germline, CDR1 is MNHEY and CDR2 SMNVEV (reference sequence). Between the trimmed V and J ends, which lost 8 bases and 1 base, there was a span of 11 bases. CDR3 protein: CASGLRGNTEAFF. CDR3 bases: TGTGCCAGCGGCCTAAGAGGGAACACTGAAGCTTTCTTT.